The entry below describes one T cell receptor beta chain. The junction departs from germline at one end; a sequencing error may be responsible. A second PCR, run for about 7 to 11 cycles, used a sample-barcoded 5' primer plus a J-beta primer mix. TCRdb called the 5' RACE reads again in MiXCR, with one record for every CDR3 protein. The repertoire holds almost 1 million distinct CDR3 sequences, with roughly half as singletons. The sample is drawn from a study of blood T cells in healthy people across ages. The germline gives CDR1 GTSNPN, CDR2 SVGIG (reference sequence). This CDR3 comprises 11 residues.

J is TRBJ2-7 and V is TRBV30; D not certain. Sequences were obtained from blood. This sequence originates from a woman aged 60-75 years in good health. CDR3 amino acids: CAWSTGFEQYF. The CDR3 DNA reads TGCGCCTGGAGTACCGGGTTCGAGCAGTACTTC.